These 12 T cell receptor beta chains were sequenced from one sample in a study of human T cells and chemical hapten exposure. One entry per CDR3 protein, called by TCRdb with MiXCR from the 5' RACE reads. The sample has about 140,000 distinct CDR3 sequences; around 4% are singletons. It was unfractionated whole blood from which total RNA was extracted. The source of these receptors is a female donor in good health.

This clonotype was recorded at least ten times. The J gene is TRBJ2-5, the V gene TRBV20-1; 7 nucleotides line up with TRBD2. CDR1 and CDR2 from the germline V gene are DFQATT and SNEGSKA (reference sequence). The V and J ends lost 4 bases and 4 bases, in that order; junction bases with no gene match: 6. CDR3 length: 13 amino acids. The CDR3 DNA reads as TGCAGTGCTATCTGGGGGGGGGGAGAGACCCAGTACTTC. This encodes CSAIWGGGETQYF.

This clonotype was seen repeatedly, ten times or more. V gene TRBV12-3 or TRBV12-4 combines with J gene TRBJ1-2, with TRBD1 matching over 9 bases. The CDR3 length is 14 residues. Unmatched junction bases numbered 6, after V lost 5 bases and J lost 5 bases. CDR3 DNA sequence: TGTGCCAGCAGTCCACAGGGGGCGCGGTATGGCTACACCTTC. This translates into CASSPQGARYGYTF.

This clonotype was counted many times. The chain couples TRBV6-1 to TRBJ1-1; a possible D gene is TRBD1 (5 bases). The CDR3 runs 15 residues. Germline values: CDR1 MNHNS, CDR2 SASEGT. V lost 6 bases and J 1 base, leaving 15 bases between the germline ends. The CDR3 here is CASRPGQLRNTEAFF. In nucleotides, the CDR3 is TGTGCCAGCAGGCCGGGGCAACTTAGGAACACTGAAGCTTTCTTT.

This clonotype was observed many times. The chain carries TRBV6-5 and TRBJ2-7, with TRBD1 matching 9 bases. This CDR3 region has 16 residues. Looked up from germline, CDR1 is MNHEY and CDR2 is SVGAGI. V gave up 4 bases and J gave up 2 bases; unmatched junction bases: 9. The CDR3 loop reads CASSLAGTGSPYEQYF. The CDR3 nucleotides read TGTGCCAGCAGTTTAGCCGGGACAGGGAGCCCCTACGAGCAGTACTTC.

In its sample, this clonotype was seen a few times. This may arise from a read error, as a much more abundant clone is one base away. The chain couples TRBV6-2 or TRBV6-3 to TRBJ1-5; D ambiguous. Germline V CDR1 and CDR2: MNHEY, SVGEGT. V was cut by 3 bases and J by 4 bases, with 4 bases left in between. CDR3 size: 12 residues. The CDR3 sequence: CASSYWNQPQHF. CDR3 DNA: TGTGCCAGCAGTTATTGGAATCAGCCCCAGCATTTT.

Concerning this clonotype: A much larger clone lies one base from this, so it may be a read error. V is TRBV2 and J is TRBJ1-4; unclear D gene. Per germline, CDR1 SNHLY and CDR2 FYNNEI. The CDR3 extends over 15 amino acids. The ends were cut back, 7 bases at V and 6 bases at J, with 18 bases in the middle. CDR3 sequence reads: CASNPMGTRDEKLFF. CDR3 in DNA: TGTGCCAGCAATCCGATGGGAACTAGGGATGAAAAACTGTTTTTT.

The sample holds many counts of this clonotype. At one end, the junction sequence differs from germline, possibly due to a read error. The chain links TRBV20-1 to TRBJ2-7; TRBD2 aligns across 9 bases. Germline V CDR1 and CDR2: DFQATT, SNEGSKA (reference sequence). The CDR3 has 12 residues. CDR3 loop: CSARPEASGTLF. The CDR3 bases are TGCAGTGCTAGACCCGAGGCTAGCGGGACCCTCTTC.

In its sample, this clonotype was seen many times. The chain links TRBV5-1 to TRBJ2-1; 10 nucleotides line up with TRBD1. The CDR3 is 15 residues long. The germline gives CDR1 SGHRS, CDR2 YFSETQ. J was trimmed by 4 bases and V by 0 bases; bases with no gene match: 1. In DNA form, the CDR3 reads TGCGCCAGCAGCTTGGGGGACAGGGGATACAATGAGCAGTTCTTC. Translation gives CASSLGDRGYNEQFF.

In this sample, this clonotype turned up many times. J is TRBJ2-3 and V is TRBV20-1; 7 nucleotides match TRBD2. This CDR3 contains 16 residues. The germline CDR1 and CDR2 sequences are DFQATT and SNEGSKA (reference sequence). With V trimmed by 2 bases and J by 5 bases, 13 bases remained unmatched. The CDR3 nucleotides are TGCAGTGCTAGACGAGTCGGCGGGACTATCGAAGATACGCAGTATTTT. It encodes CSARRVGGTIEDTQYF.

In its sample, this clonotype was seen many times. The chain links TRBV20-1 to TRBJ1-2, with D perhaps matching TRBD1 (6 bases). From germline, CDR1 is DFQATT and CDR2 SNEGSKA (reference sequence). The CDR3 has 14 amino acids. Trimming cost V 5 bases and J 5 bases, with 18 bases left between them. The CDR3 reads CSAPIPRGWYGYTF. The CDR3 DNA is TGCAGTGCTCCAATCCCCAGGGGTTGGTATGGCTACACCTTC.

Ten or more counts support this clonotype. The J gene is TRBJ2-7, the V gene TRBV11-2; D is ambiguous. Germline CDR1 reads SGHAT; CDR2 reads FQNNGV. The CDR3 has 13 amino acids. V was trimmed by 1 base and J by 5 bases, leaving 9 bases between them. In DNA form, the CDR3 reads TGTGCCAGCAGCTTAGGTCGGGTCCACGAGCAGTACTTC. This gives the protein CASSLGRVHEQYF.

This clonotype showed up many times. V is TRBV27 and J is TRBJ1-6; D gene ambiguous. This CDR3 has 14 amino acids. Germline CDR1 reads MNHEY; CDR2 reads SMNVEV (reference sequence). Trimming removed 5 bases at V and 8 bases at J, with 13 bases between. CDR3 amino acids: CASSGGLGYSPLHF. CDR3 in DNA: TGTGCCAGCAGTGGAGGGTTGGGGTATTCACCCCTCCACTTT.